This T cell receptor (beta chain) derives from a study of T cell clonality in common variable immunodeficiency. Regarding the study as a whole: Compared with controls, CVID subjects had fewer shared TCRbeta clones.

Measured with immunoSEQ multiplex PCR; TCRdb has only the in-frame clones, and not every one. Singletons are absent from the sample, which has some 38,000 clones. This clone has a count of ten or more. Its matching antigen is unknown. From the germline J gene comes the end of the CDR3, since the read stops 3 residues before it. The germline V gene has CDR1 SGHRS and CDR2 YFSETQ. The CDR3 contains 16 residues. Trimming left V 0 bases short and J 0 bases short, with 9 bases between. This sequence was found in a person aged 18 to 70 in good health. The sequencing sample was made of peripheral blood mononuclear cells. The chain links TRBV5-1 to TRBJ2-2; D call uncertain. The CDR3 DNA, read in part, is TGCGCCAGCAGCTTGGCCGTCAGAACGAACACCGGGGAG. Translation: CASSLAVRTNTGE. The complete CDR3 protein is CASSLAVRTNTGELFF.